The 27 T cell receptor beta chains below all came from one sample that was sequenced in a study of OX40 agonist ivuxolimab in advanced cancers. Using immunoSEQ multiplex PCR, the repertoire was profiled, and TCRdb retains in-frame clones only, with some absent. Of nearly 90,000 clones detected, about 83% appear once; the ten largest clones hold about 1.5%. This sample comprised CD4+ or CD8+ T cells sorted from blood, obtained in a trial of the OX40 agonist ivuxolimab. These receptors were taken from an adult with an advanced solid tumor such as melanoma, head and neck, liver or kidney cancer.

The chain employs TRBV5-6 and TRBJ2-5; 8 nucleotides match TRBD2. CDR1 and CDR2 from the germline V gene are SGHDT and YYEEEE. Trimming at V came to 3 bases and at J to 4 bases, leaving 14 bases not matched to a gene. CDR3 length equals 17 residues. Here the CDR3 reads CASSSRDPGLVSETQYF. The CDR3 bases are TGTGCCAGCAGCTCCCGGGACCCGGGACTAGTTTCAGAGACCCAGTACTTC.

The gene calls are TRBV9 and TRBJ2-1; 11 nucleotides align to TRBD2. This CDR3 is 16 amino acids long. After removal of 0 bases from V and 7 bases from J, the junction contained 6 bases not matched to a gene. Germline V gene sequence: CDR1 SGDLS, CDR2 YYNGEE. CDR3 sequence reads: CASSVGSGGGQNEQFF. DNA of the CDR3: TGTGCCAGCAGCGTAGGTAGCGGGGGGGGCCAGAATGAGCAGTTCTTC.

The gene calls are TRBV19 and TRBJ1-5; D gene ambiguous. CDR3 length: 13 residues. The germline CDR1 and CDR2 sequences are LNHDA and SQIVND (reference sequence). V gave up 5 bases and J gave up 2 bases, with 7 bases separating them. The CDR3 spells CASSPRGNQPQHF. The CDR3 DNA reads TGTGCCAGTAGTCCACGGGGCAATCAGCCCCAGCATTTT. Together with reference TRBV19 and TRBJ1-5, the CDR3 gives the full variable domain: DGGITQSPKYLFRKEGQNVTLSCEQNLNHDAMYWYRQDPGQGLRLIYYSQIVNDFQKGDIAEGYSVSREKKESFPLTVTSAQKNPTAFYLCASSPRGNQPQHFGDGTRLSIL.

V usage is TRBV18 and J usage is TRBJ2-2; 9 bases are a match to TRBD2. This CDR3 comprises 15 residues. Per germline, CDR1 KGHSH and CDR2 LQKENI. V lost 3 bases and J lost 3; bases outside the gene matches: 2. CDR3 nucleotide sequence: TGTGCCAGCTCACCCTGGACTAGCGACACCGGGGAGCTGTTTTTT. This sequence encodes CASSPWTSDTGELFF.

The chain links TRBV5-1 to TRBJ1-1; unclear D gene. Germline CDR1 and CDR2: SGHRS and YFSETQ. The germline V and J ends were trimmed by 5 bases and 4 bases, with 9 bases remaining between them. CDR3 length: 12 amino acids. This CDR3 is CASRQESTEAFF. CDR3 bases: TGCGCCAGCAGGCAGGAGAGCACTGAAGCTTTCTTT.

CDR3 region: CASSQGQDSSGANVLTF. In nucleotides, the CDR3 is TGTGCCAGCAGCCAAGGACAGGACTCCTCTGGGGCCAACGTCCTGACTTTC. This chain connects TRBV14 to TRBJ2-6, with a possible D match to TRBD1 (6 bases). The germline V and J ends were trimmed by 1 base and 0 bases, with 10 bases remaining between them. Germline values: CDR1 SGHDN, CDR2 FVKESK. The CDR3 runs 17 residues.

This clone was observed once. V usage is TRBV6-5 and J usage is TRBJ2-7, with D maybe TRBD2 (6 bases). Trimming stripped 6 bases from V and 2 bases from J, with 14 bases between. The germline gives CDR1 MNHEY, CDR2 SVGAGI. This CDR3 is built from 14 residues. The CDR3 spells CASRKRVETYEQYF. In DNA form, the CDR3 reads TGTGCCAGCAGAAAGCGGGTTGAGACCTACGAGCAGTACTTC.

This chain joins TRBV11-2 and TRBJ2-1; a possible D gene is TRBD1 (6 bases). The CDR3 is 15 amino acids. In germline, CDR1 is SGHAT, CDR2 FQNNGV. Trimming cost V 2 bases and J 1 base, with 9 bases left between them. The CDR3 bases are TGTGCCAGCAGCTTACTCCAGGGGTCCTACAATGAGCAGTTCTTC. Protein: CASSLLQGSYNEQFF.

This sequence joins TRBV30 and TRBJ2-7; possible D gene TRBD2, 5 bases. This CDR3 is built from 13 residues. The V end lost 6 bases, the J end lost 3 bases, and 15 bases lay between the germline ends. CDR1 is GTSNPN and CDR2 is SVGIG in the germline V gene (reference sequence). As DNA, the CDR3 is TGTGCCTGTACTTACGGCCGGGGCTACGAGCAGTACTTC. It specifies CACTYGRGYEQYF.

The CDR3 sequence is CASKFGADYGYTF. For the CDR3, the DNA is TGTGCCAGCAAGTTTGGGGCAGACTATGGCTACACCTTC. The gene calls are TRBV27 and TRBJ1-2, with TRBD1 as a possible D gene (5 bases). Germline lookup yields CDR1 MNHEY and CDR2 SMNVEV (reference sequence). V was pared by 7 bases and J by 3 bases, with 12 bases between. The CDR3 consists of 13 residues.

This clone has just one count. This chain connects TRBV2 to TRBJ2-1; D ambiguous. CDR1 is SNHLY and CDR2 is FYNNEI in the germline V gene. This CDR3 comprises 17 residues. Trimming took off 0 bases at V and 3 bases at J, with 15 bases between the two ends. CDR3 in amino acids: CASSEAGSQHNYNEQFF. The CDR3 coding sequence is TGTGCCAGCAGTGAAGCGGGTTCCCAGCACAACTACAATGAGCAGTTCTTC.

The V gene is TRBV20-1, the J gene TRBJ2-7, with D unresolved. Germline V gene lookup returns CDR1 DFQATT and CDR2 SNEGSKA (reference sequence). Trimming stripped 6 bases from V and 7 bases from J, with 13 bases between. The CDR3 contains 11 residues. The CDR3 reads CSATGPREQYF. The CDR3 DNA reads TGCAGTGCGACGGGCCCCCGGGAGCAGTACTTC.

The rearrangement joins TRBV10-2 to TRBJ1-6; TRBD1 matches at 9 bases. The trim removed 6 bases at V and 7 bases at J, leaving 7 bases unmatched. Per the germline V gene, CDR1 is WSHSY and CDR2 is SAAADI. CDR3 length: 15 residues. CDR3 loop: CASRERQGGNSPLHF. In DNA form, the CDR3 reads TGCGCCAGCAGAGAAAGACAGGGGGGGAATTCACCCCTCCACTTT.

This chain joins TRBV7-2 and TRBJ2-7; the D gene is possibly TRBD1 (6 bases). From germline, CDR1 is SGHTA and CDR2 FQGNSA. The CDR3 has 16 amino acids. Trimming removed 5 bases from V and 5 bases from J, with 22 bases in between. The CDR3, as DNA: TGTGCCAGCAGCAAGCAACAGGGTACCCTGGGAAACGAGCAGTACTTC. It is translated as CASSKQQGTLGNEQYF.

This clone was counted a single time. V and J are TRBV5-1 and TRBJ2-5; 9 bases line up with TRBD2. Per the germline V gene, CDR1 is SGHRS and CDR2 is YFSETQ. This CDR3 has 13 residues. Trimming removed 5 bases from V and 5 bases from J; junction bases left unmatched: 4. Here the CDR3 reads CASRLAGEETQYF. CDR3 coding DNA: TGCGCCAGCAGACTAGCGGGTGAGGAGACCCAGTACTTC.

The chain couples TRBV27 to TRBJ2-2; 7 bases are a match to TRBD2. The germline gives CDR1 MNHEY, CDR2 SMNVEV (reference sequence). The CDR3 totals 16 residues. Trimming cost V 6 bases and J 0 bases; bases outside gene matches: 7. In DNA, the CDR3 is TGTGCCAGCAGATCGGCGGGGGAGACGAACACCGGGGAGCTGTTTTTT. This codes for CASRSAGETNTGELFF.

The chain employs TRBV29-1 and TRBJ2-1; D possibly uses TRBD1 or TRBD2 (5 bases each). The V end lost 6 bases, the J end lost 2 bases, and 11 bases lay between the germline ends. The CDR3 is 13 residues long. CDR1 and CDR2 from the germline V gene are SQVTM and ANQGSEA. CDR3 coding DNA: TGCAGCGTCAGGGTAGCGACCTACAATGAGCAGTTCTTC. It yields the protein CSVRVATYNEQFF.

This chain joins TRBV18 and TRBJ2-1; 7 bases agree with TRBD2. The trim removed 3 bases at V and 7 bases at J, leaving 15 bases unmatched. The germline CDR1 and CDR2 sequences are KGHSH and LQKENI. CDR3 size: 17 residues. The CDR3: CASSPAQRGGVRNEQFF. The CDR3 DNA is TGTGCCAGCTCACCCGCGCAGCGGGGCGGAGTGAGGAATGAGCAGTTCTTC.

This CDR3 reads CSVVGSGGAADTQYF. The CDR3 DNA sequence: TGCAGCGTTGTCGGGAGCGGGGGGGCCGCAGATACGCAGTATTTT. The genes are TRBV29-1 and TRBJ2-3, with 10 bases fitting TRBD2. Per germline, CDR1 SQVTM and CDR2 ANQGSEA. The CDR3 is 15 residues long. V lost 4 bases, J lost 4 bases, and 8 bases stayed unmatched.

This clone was picked up one time. The chain links TRBV18 to TRBJ2-7; D gene ambiguous. V dropped 2 bases and J dropped 4 bases, with 12 bases sitting between them. The CDR3 is made up of 14 amino acids. Per the germline V gene, CDR1 is KGHSH and CDR2 is LQKENI. This chain's CDR3 is CASSPGSLGYEQYF. Here the CDR3 DNA reads TGTGCCAGCTCACCAGGTTCCCTGGGGTACGAGCAGTACTTC. The whole variable domain, filled in from reference TRBV18 and TRBJ2-7, reads NAGVMQNPRHLVRRRGQEARLRCSPMKGHSHVYWYRQLPEEGLKFMVYLQKENIIDESGMPKERFSAEFPKEGPSILRIQQVVRGDSAAYFCASSPGSLGYEQYFGPGTRLTVT.

This clone was recorded once. The CDR3 reads CASSRAGANQPQHF. The CDR3 DNA is TGTGCCAGCAGCCGCGCCGGGGCAAATCAGCCCCAGCATTTT. The chain recombines TRBV5-6 with TRBJ1-5, with D maybe TRBD1 (5 bases). Trimming took 4 bases from V and 4 from J, leaving 12 bases between them. The CDR3 extends over 14 amino acids. The germline CDR1 and CDR2 sequences are SGHDT and YYEEEE. The variable domain in full, completed from reference TRBV5-6 and TRBJ1-5, reads DAGVTQSPTHLIKTRGQQVTLRCSPKSGHDTVSWYQQALGQGPQFIFQYYEEEERQRGNFPDRFSGHQFPNYSSELNVNALLLGDSALYLCASSRAGANQPQHFGDGTRLSIL.

The gene calls are TRBV11-2 and TRBJ1-2, with 9 bases lining up with TRBD1. The CDR3 runs to 14 residues. From germline, CDR1 is SGHAT and CDR2 FQNNGV. J was trimmed by 2 bases and V by 5 bases; bases with no gene match: 3. The CDR3 loop reads CASSPQGANYGYTF. The DNA for the CDR3 is TGTGCCAGCAGCCCACAGGGGGCGAACTATGGCTACACCTTC.

The CDR3, as DNA: TGTGCCAGCAGCTTGTCCTCAGGGGGCCCCTACGAGCAGTACTTC. Protein product: CASSLSSGGPYEQYF. V is TRBV7-2 and J is TRBJ2-7; 8 bases are a match to TRBD1. This CDR3 is built from 15 residues. The germline V gene has CDR1 SGHTA and CDR2 FQGNSA. After removal of 3 bases from V and 2 bases from J, the junction contained 6 bases not matched to a gene. Together with reference TRBV7-2 and TRBJ2-7, the CDR3 gives the full variable domain: GAGVSQSPSNKVTEKGKDVELRCDPISGHTALYWYRQSLGQGLEFLIYFQGNSAPDKSGLPSDRFSAERTGGSVSTLTIQRTQQEDSAVYLCASSLSSGGPYEQYFGPGTRLTVT.

The J gene is TRBJ1-4, the V gene TRBV29-1; D uncertain. This CDR3 has 14 residues. The V end lost 4 bases, the J end lost 0 bases, and 9 bases lay between the germline ends. CDR1 is SQVTM and CDR2 is ANQGSEA in the germline V gene. The CDR3 region is CSVAGGTTNEKLFF. The CDR3 nucleotides read TGCAGCGTTGCGGGAGGAACAACTAATGAAAAACTGTTTTTT.

This sequence joins TRBV11-3 and TRBJ2-1, with 12 positions matching TRBD2. This CDR3 has 18 amino acids. Trimming removed 1 base from V and 5 bases from J; junction bases left unmatched: 9. Per germline, CDR1 SGHNT and CDR2 YENEEA. This CDR3 reads CASSLAGTSGGSNNEQFF. The CDR3 nucleotides are TGTGCCAGCAGCTTAGCCGGAACTAGCGGGGGGTCGAACAATGAGCAGTTCTTC.

The chain employs TRBV7-2 and TRBJ1-1; the match to TRBD1 covers 8 bases. V lost 1 base, J lost 2 bases, and 3 bases stayed unmatched. Germline CDR1 SGHTA, CDR2 FQGNSA. The CDR3 extends over 15 amino acids. CDR3 coding DNA: TGTGCCAGCAGCTTAGAGGGACAGGTAAACACTGAAGCTTTCTTT. It yields the protein CASSLEGQVNTEAFF.

J is TRBJ1-4 and V is TRBV5-6, with TRBD1 matching over 7 bases. The CDR3 runs to 14 residues. The germline CDR1 and CDR2 sequences are SGHDT and YYEEEE. The V segment lost 1 base and the J segment 8 bases; nucleotides outside the gene matches: 5. The CDR3 nucleotides are TGTGCCAGCAGCTTGAAGGGGGCGGGGGAAAAACTGTTTTTT. Translating gives CASSLKGAGEKLFF.